The 29 T cell receptor beta chains below all came from one sample that was sequenced in a study of beta chain features in type 1 diabetes. The entirety of the isolated RNA underwent reverse transcription, so expressed TCRB transcripts were sequenced. Sequencing used immunoSEQ multiplex PCR; TCRdb keeps in-frame clones, though not all of them. Here the sample spans 140,000 or so clones, 8% to 13% being singletons. Sequenced: naive CD4+ T cells from blood. The receptors derive from a man between 18 and 29 years old in good health.

The rearrangement uses TRBV9 and TRBJ2-7, with D possibly matching TRBD2 (6 bases). CDR1 and CDR2 (germline): SGDLS, YYNGEE. This CDR3 region has 15 residues. The V and J ends lost 0 bases and 3 bases respectively, with 13 bases between them. The CDR3 loop is CASSVGGEFVYEQYF. Written as DNA, the CDR3 is TGTGCCAGCAGCGTAGGGGGGGAATTTGTCTACGAGCAGTACTTC.

In its sample, this clone was seen a few times. The chain joins TRBV6-1 to TRBJ2-1; D is undetermined. The CDR3 extends over 12 amino acids. Trimming left V 3 bases short and J 9 bases short, with 9 bases between. The V gene's germline CDR1 is MNHNS and CDR2 SASEGT. The CDR3, as DNA: TGTGCCAGCAGTGATGGTGGCAGTGAGCAGTTCTTC. Its translation is CASSDGGSEQFF.

The chain combines TRBV15 with TRBJ1-2; a possible D gene is TRBD1 (5 bases). This CDR3 contains 12 residues. Germline V gene data show CDR1 as LNHNV and CDR2 as YYDKDF (reference sequence). V lost 8 bases, J lost 9 bases, and 16 bases lay in between. In DNA form, the CDR3 reads TGTGCCACCTCGGGGGGGGGTAGGAGCTACACCTTC. Its translation: CATSGGGRSYTF. Full variable domain (remainder filled in from reference TRBV15 and TRBJ1-2): DAMVIQNPRYQVTQFGKPVTLSCSQTLNHNVMYWYQQKSSQAPKLLFHYYDKDFNNEADTPDNFQSRRPNTSFCFLDIRSPGLGDTAMYLCATSGGGRSYTFGSGTRLTVV.

The V gene is TRBV20-1, the J gene TRBJ1-2; no reliable D call. Germline lookup yields CDR1 DFQATT and CDR2 SNEGSKA (reference sequence). Deletions cut 3 bases from V and 4 bases from J, with 6 bases between. The CDR3 is made up of 11 amino acids. The CDR3: CSASAGYGYTF. CDR3 in DNA: TGCAGTGCTAGTGCCGGCTATGGCTACACCTTC.

This clone was observed a handful of times. The chain couples TRBV11-2 to TRBJ2-7, with a tentative D call TRBD1 (6 bases). The germline V gene has CDR1 SGHAT and CDR2 FQNNGV. V lost 4 bases and J lost 5, with 9 bases in between. The CDR3 totals 12 residues. CDR3 protein: CASSWDMDEQYF. The CDR3 bases are TGTGCCAGCAGCTGGGACATGGACGAGCAGTACTTC.

The chain has TRBV7-9 and TRBJ2-7, with 9 bases fitting TRBD1. CDR1 is SEHNR, CDR2 FQNEAQ, per germline (reference sequence). Trimming cost V 4 bases and J 2 bases; bases outside gene matches: 12. The CDR3 loop spans 17 amino acids. CDR3 in amino acids: CASSSATLGTGPYEQYF. As DNA, the CDR3 is TGTGCCAGCAGCTCTGCCACACTTGGGACAGGGCCCTACGAGCAGTACTTC.

There are a few counts of this clone. The chain uses TRBV13 and TRBJ2-3; possibly TRBD1 for D (6 bases). V gave up 0 bases and J gave up 3 bases, with 13 bases separating them. This CDR3 comprises 16 residues. CDR1 and CDR2 from the germline V gene are PRHDT and FYEKMQ (reference sequence). CDR3 sequence (DNA): TGTGCCAGCAGCTTAGGCCGGGTAGGGGGAACAGATACGCAGTATTTT. It codes for CASSLGRVGGTDTQYF.

This chain links TRBV6-1 with TRBJ1-3; possibly TRBD1 for D (6 bases). V gave up 5 bases and J gave up 4 bases, with 9 bases separating them. This CDR3 spans 13 amino acids. Germline V lookup: CDR1 MNHNS, CDR2 SASEGT. Here the CDR3 DNA reads TGTGCCAGCAGTTCAGGGGTCGGAAACACCATATATTTT. Its protein is CASSSGVGNTIYF.

The chain links TRBV5-1 to TRBJ2-7; 7 bases match TRBD1. Germline assignment: CDR1 SGHRS and CDR2 YFSETQ. CDR3 size: 14 residues. Losses at the gene ends were 5 bases for V and 0 bases for J; bases not matched to a gene: 5. In DNA form, the CDR3 reads TGCGCCAGCAGGAAGACAGGGAGCTCCTACGAGCAGTACTTC. This sequence encodes CASRKTGSSYEQYF.

This chain connects TRBV11-2 to TRBJ2-6, with 11 positions matching TRBD1. This CDR3 region has 16 residues. V was clipped by 4 bases and J by 4 bases; unmatched bases: 3. Germline CDR1 reads SGHAT; CDR2 reads FQNNGV. The CDR3: CASSWDRGAGANVLTF. In nucleotides, the CDR3 is TGTGCCAGCAGCTGGGACAGGGGGGCCGGGGCCAACGTCCTGACTTTC.

This clone was observed a handful of times. The V call is TRBV7-3, the J call TRBJ1-6; D possibly corresponds to TRBD1 (5 bases). Germline V gene lookup returns CDR1 SGHTA and CDR2 FQGTGA. V shed 2 bases and J shed 10 bases, with 12 bases lying between them. This CDR3 is built from 14 residues. This chain's CDR3 is CASSLSQGRSPLHF. DNA for the CDR3: TGTGCCAGCAGCTTATCGCAGGGTCGGTCACCCCTCCACTTT.

J is TRBJ2-1 and V is TRBV7-9; D is perhaps TRBD2 (6 bases). V was trimmed by 0 bases and J by 6 bases, leaving 12 bases between them. Germline-derived CDR1 and CDR2 are SEHNR and FQNEAQ (reference sequence). This CDR3 comprises 15 residues. The CDR3 DNA is TGTGCCAGCAGCTTAGCCGGGTTGGGGGGCAATGAGCAGTTCTTC. It is translated as CASSLAGLGGNEQFF.

The table lists this clone with a few counts. The V gene is TRBV10-1, the J gene TRBJ2-1, with 9 bases lining up with TRBD2. V gave up 4 bases and J gave up 4 bases; unmatched junction bases: 5. This CDR3 is 15 amino acids long. CDR1 is WNHNN, CDR2 SYGVQD, per germline (reference sequence). The CDR3 sequence is CASSASGAQYNEQFF. CDR3 bases: TGCGCCAGCAGTGCTAGCGGGGCACAATACAATGAGCAGTTCTTC.

The rearrangement links TRBV18 to TRBJ2-7; D perhaps matches TRBD1 (6 bases). CDR1 and CDR2 from the germline V gene are KGHSH and LQKENI. The CDR3 covers 12 residues. Trimming removed 6 bases at V and 1 base at J, with 7 bases between. CDR3 in DNA: TGTGCCAGCTCCCAGGGGTCCTACGAGCAGTACTTC. Its protein product is CASSQGSYEQYF.

In its sample, this clone was seen a few times. The rearrangement links TRBV2 to TRBJ2-3; perhaps TRBD2 as D (6 bases). V lost 9 bases and J 4 bases, leaving 17 bases between the germline ends. CDR3 length: 14 amino acids. The germline V gene encodes CDR1 SNHLY and CDR2 FYNNEI. The CDR3 DNA follows: TGTGCCAGTCTGCGGGGTCATACCCCAGATACGCAGTATTTT. Translating it yields CASLRGHTPDTQYF.

Only a few counts were recorded for this clone. The chain has TRBV7-6 and TRBJ2-2; D might be TRBD1 (5 bases). The germline V gene encodes CDR1 SGHVS and CDR2 FNYEAQ. V shed 2 bases and J shed 1 base, with 5 bases lying between them. This CDR3 is 14 amino acids long. The CDR3 sequence: CASSLQGNTGELFF. DNA for the CDR3: TGTGCCAGCAGCTTACAGGGGAACACCGGGGAGCTGTTTTTT.

This chain links TRBV7-9 with TRBJ2-3, with 10 positions matching TRBD1. This CDR3 comprises 16 residues. Germline V lookup: CDR1 SEHNR, CDR2 FQNEAQ (reference sequence). V was pared by 3 bases and J by 2 bases, with 5 bases of the junction left unmatched. CDR3 DNA: TGTGCCAGCAGCTTTTCCGGGACAGGGGTCACAGATACGCAGTATTTT. It translates to CASSFSGTGVTDTQYF.

This clone was seen a handful of times. This sequence joins TRBV18 and TRBJ2-5, with 7 bases lining up with TRBD2. This CDR3 comprises 14 residues. Unmatched junction bases numbered 10, after V lost 2 bases and J lost 10 bases. From germline, CDR1 is KGHSH and CDR2 LQKENI. The CDR3 DNA reads TGTGCCAGCTCACCAGGGAGGGAAGCGCGGCGCCAGTACTTC. Translation gives CASSPGREARRQYF. The whole variable domain, filled in from reference TRBV18 and TRBJ2-5, reads NAGVMQNPRHLVRRRGQEARLRCSPMKGHSHVYWYRQLPEEGLKFMVYLQKENIIDESGMPKERFSAEFPKEGPSILRIQQVVRGDSAAYFCASSPGREARRQYFGPGTRLLVL.

This clone occurred a few times. The genes are TRBV6-5 and TRBJ1-5; 9 bases line up with TRBD1. Germline V gene data show CDR1 as MNHEY and CDR2 as SVGAGI. V shed 6 bases and J 10 bases; nucleotides not matched to a gene: 10. The CDR3 loop spans 14 amino acids. CDR3 amino acids: CASSPGTGLRPQHF. The CDR3 DNA follows: TGTGCCAGCAGCCCCGGGACAGGGCTTCGTCCCCAGCATTTT.

This chain joins TRBV7-6 and TRBJ2-5; 8 bases line up with TRBD1. CDR3 length: 12 amino acids. The V segment lost 5 bases and the J segment 5 bases; nucleotides outside the gene matches: 1. From germline, CDR1 is SGHVS and CDR2 FNYEAQ. In nucleotides, the CDR3 is TGTGCCAGCAGCCGGGACAGGGAGACCCAGTACTTC. Protein: CASSRDRETQYF.

The chain is built from TRBV5-8 and TRBJ2-6, with TRBD1 identical over 7 bases. Losses at the gene ends were 1 base for V and 0 bases for J; bases not matched to a gene: 7. Germline-derived CDR1 and CDR2 are SGHTS and YDEGEE. The CDR3 sequence is 18 residues long. CDR3 amino acids: CASSLIGGYHSGANVLTF. As DNA, the CDR3 is TGTGCCAGCAGCTTGATAGGGGGCTACCACTCTGGGGCCAACGTCCTGACTTTC.

The chain is built from TRBV28 and TRBJ2-7, with TRBD2 identical over 7 bases. With V trimmed by 0 bases and J by 0 bases, 2 bases remained unmatched. The CDR3 covers 15 residues. Germline V lookup: CDR1 MDHEN, CDR2 SYDVKM. DNA for the CDR3: TGTGCCAGCAGTTTATGGGAGCGGGACTCCTACGAGCAGTACTTC. Encoded protein: CASSLWERDSYEQYF.

The rearrangement joins TRBV7-2 to TRBJ1-6; a possible D gene is TRBD1 (5 bases). Germline V gene data show CDR1 as SGHTA and CDR2 as FQGNSA. The V gene lost 5 bases and the J gene lost 7 bases, with 15 bases spanning the gap. The CDR3 totals 15 residues. CDR3 loop: CASSQRGGRNSPLHF. The CDR3 nucleotides read TGTGCCAGCAGCCAGCGGGGGGGAAGAAATTCACCCCTCCACTTT. Supplemented by reference TRBV7-2 and TRBJ1-6, the full variable domain reads GAGVSQSPSNKVTEKGKDVELRCDPISGHTALYWYRQSLGQGLEFLIYFQGNSAPDKSGLPSDRFSAERTGGSVSTLTIQRTQQEDSAVYLCASSQRGGRNSPLHFGNGTRLTVT.

This clone occurred a few times. The chain recombines TRBV5-4 with TRBJ2-2, with 10 bases that match TRBD2. The CDR3 is made up of 17 amino acids. The trim removed 4 bases at V and 5 bases at J, leaving 11 bases unmatched. The germline V gene encodes CDR1 SGHNT and CDR2 YYREEE (reference sequence). For the CDR3, the DNA is TGTGCCAGCAGCACGCAAGCGGGGGGGCAAAGGACCGGGGAGCTGTTTTTT. Its translation is CASSTQAGGQRTGELFF.

This clone was counted between two and nine times. This chain connects TRBV28 to TRBJ2-6; D perhaps matches TRBD2 (5 bases). CDR1 and CDR2 (germline): MDHEN, SYDVKM. Trimming took off 5 bases at V and 0 bases at J, with 14 bases between the two ends. The CDR3 is 17 residues long. The CDR3 coding sequence is TGTGCCAGCAGTCGTTTTTTTACTAGCTCTGGGGCCAACGTCCTGACTTTC. Its translation: CASSRFFTSSGANVLTF.

This clone showed up just a few times. CDR3 sequence: CASRKTARTDNEQFF. Here the CDR3 DNA reads TGTGCCAGCAGGAAAACGGCCAGGACAGACAATGAGCAGTTCTTC. This chain connects TRBV7-8 to TRBJ2-1, with D maybe TRBD1 (6 bases). V dropped 6 bases and J dropped 5 bases, with 17 bases sitting between them. Germline values: CDR1 SGHVS, CDR2 FQNEAQ. The length of the CDR3 is 15 residues. The full variable domain, with the rest looked up from reference TRBV7-8 and TRBJ2-1, is GAGVSQSPRYKVAKRGQDVALRCDPISGHVSLFWYQQALGQGPEFLTYFQNEAQLDKSGLPSDRFFAERPEGSVSTLKIQRTQQEDSAVYLCASRKTARTDNEQFFGPGTRLTVL.

The chain employs TRBV28 and TRBJ1-4; 8 nucleotides agree with TRBD1. With 4 bases clipped from V and 8 bases from J, the junction kept 3 bases outside the gene matches. The length of the CDR3 is 13 residues. Germline V gene sequence: CDR1 MDHEN, CDR2 SYDVKM. The CDR3 bases are TGTGCCAGCAGTTCTGGACAGGGAGAAAAACTGTTTTTT. Translated: CASSSGQGEKLFF.

This sequence joins TRBV21-1 and TRBJ2-3; the listed D gene, TRBD1, was not tested against the DNA. TRBV21-1 is classified as a pseudogene. The CDR3 is made up of 16 amino acids. The CDR3 region has the DNA TGTGCCATCATCGCCAGCGCCCAGGGCTACACAGATACGCAGTATTTT. It is translated as CAIIASAQGYTDTQYF.

The rearrangement joins TRBV18 to TRBJ2-3; TRBD1 agrees at 10 bases. Germline-derived CDR1 and CDR2 are KGHSH and LQKENI. The V and J ends lost 5 bases and 5 bases, in that order; junction bases with no gene match: 4. The CDR3 has 14 residues. The CDR3 DNA follows: TGTGCCAGCTCAAGAGACAGGGGGCAAGATACGCAGTATTTT. This encodes CASSRDRGQDTQYF.